The 9 T cell receptor beta chains given below trace back to one sample, sequenced in a study of blood T cell repertoires in COVID-19. Using immunoSEQ multiplex PCR, the repertoire was profiled, and TCRdb retains in-frame clones only, with some absent. The sample consists of about 340,000 clones, approximately 86% of them appearing once. The sample comprised peripheral blood. The origin of the receptors is a woman in her sixties with COVID-19, enrolled during active disease.

This clone was recorded once. The rearrangement uses TRBV3-1 (or the pseudogene TRBV3-2) and TRBJ1-2; 7 bases are shared with TRBD1. The CDR3 length is 16 residues. Germline V lookup: CDR1 LGHDT, CDR2 YNNKEL (reference sequence). V was clipped by 3 bases and J by 6 bases; unmatched bases: 13. The CDR3 DNA follows: TGTGCCAGCAGCCAGGATCCTAGGGGCAGGGGGGATGGCTACACCTTC. Encoded protein: CASSQDPRGRGDGYTF.

V and J are TRBV7-3 and TRBJ2-1, with 10 bases lining up with TRBD2. Germline V gives CDR1 SGHTA, CDR2 FQGTGA. The J segment lost 4 bases and the V segment lost 5 bases, leaving 5 bases of the junction unmatched. The CDR3 loop spans 15 amino acids. DNA for the CDR3: TGTGCCAGCAGCGTCCTAGCGGGGGTGTACAATGAGCAGTTCTTC. Translated: CASSVLAGVYNEQFF.

This chain uses TRBV9 with TRBJ2-1, with a weak D call TRBD2 (6 bases). This CDR3 comprises 15 residues. V lost 4 bases to trimming and J lost 1 base, with 12 bases between them. CDR1 and CDR2 from the germline V gene are SGDLS and YYNGEE. Here the CDR3 reads CASSNGGASYNEQFF. The CDR3, as DNA: TGTGCCAGCAGCAACGGGGGAGCATCCTACAATGAGCAGTTCTTC.

The CDR3 DNA reads TGTGCCAGCAGCGTATCGGGGGGCGCCGAGACCCAGTACTTC. Protein product: CASSVSGGAETQYF. The V gene is TRBV9, the J gene TRBJ2-5; the D gene is possibly TRBD2 (7 bases). Germline V CDR1 and CDR2: SGDLS, YYNGEE. The CDR3 extends over 14 amino acids. V was trimmed by 1 base and J by 5 bases, leaving 12 bases between them. The full variable domain, completed using reference TRBV9 and TRBJ2-5, is DSGVTQTPKHLITATGQRVTLRCSPRSGDLSVYWYQQSLDQGLQFLIQYYNGEERAKGNILERFSAQQFPDLHSELNLSSLELGDSALYFCASSVSGGAETQYFGPGTRLLVL.

The chain uses TRBV7-2 and TRBJ1-4, with 12 bases that match TRBD1. The CDR3 is made up of 15 amino acids. Looked up from germline, CDR1 is SGHTA and CDR2 is FQGNSA. V trimming: 5 bases; J trimming: 8 bases; junction bases outside the gene matches: 6. The CDR3 region is CASSLRGTGGEKLFF. The CDR3 DNA reads TGTGCCAGCAGCCTCAGGGGGACAGGGGGCGAAAAACTGTTTTTT. The complete variable domain, with remaining parts taken from reference TRBV7-2 and TRBJ1-4, reads GAGVSQSPSNKVTEKGKDVELRCDPISGHTALYWYRQSLGQGLEFLIYFQGNSAPDKSGLPSDRFSAERTGGSVSTLTIQRTQQEDSAVYLCASSLRGTGGEKLFFGSGTQLSVL.

V gene TRBV6-5 combines with J gene TRBJ2-7; 8 nucleotides align to TRBD1. After removal of 7 bases from V and 1 base from J, the junction contained 6 bases not matched to a gene. Germline V gives CDR1 MNHEY, CDR2 SVGAGI. The CDR3 consists of 14 residues. Written as DNA, the CDR3 is TGTGCCAGCACCCGACAGGGGCGATCCTACGAGCAGTACTTC. This encodes CASTRQGRSYEQYF.

The rearrangement links TRBV10-3 to TRBJ1-2; 8 bases fit TRBD1. This CDR3 has 14 amino acids. Germline CDR1 reads ENHRY; CDR2 reads SYGVKD. V trimming: 10 bases; J trimming: 8 bases; junction bases outside the gene matches: 15. CDR3 sequence (DNA): TGTGCCACGACGAGACAGGGGAGGGAGGGAGGCTACACCTTC. Its translation: CATTRQGREGGYTF.

The chain employs TRBV7-6 and TRBJ2-6; TRBD1 matches at 12 bases. Germline V gene sequence: CDR1 SGHVS, CDR2 FNYEAQ. This CDR3 is 18 amino acids long. V lost 6 bases, J lost 2 bases, and 8 bases stayed unmatched. Here the CDR3 reads CASSSPGQGAAGANVLTF. CDR3 DNA sequence: TGTGCCAGCAGTTCGCCGGGACAGGGGGCGGCTGGGGCCAACGTCCTGACTTTC.

J is TRBJ1-1 and V is TRBV29-1; D gene ambiguous. V dropped 4 bases and J dropped 3 bases, with 12 bases sitting between them. Looked up from germline, CDR1 is SQVTM and CDR2 is ANQGSEA. The CDR3 covers 13 residues. The CDR3 DNA is TGCAGCGTTGTGGCCAGGCTGGACACTGAAGCTTTCTTT. It translates to CSVVARLDTEAFF.